This TCR beta chain was retrieved from a study of T cells in women clearing cervical HPV infection. Study summary: Cases were women with histologically confirmed HPV16-related CIN3 or worse, including a couple of invasive cancers. For cases, blood was sampled a median approximately 150 days after lesion detection, interquartile range roughly 80 to 200 days. Whole-study results and caveats: T-cell numbers per sample were unknown and may explain richness differences. TRBV6-7 abundance was lower in cases than controls (around 0.1% versus 0.15%).

As for this clone: No antigen is known for it. The read terminates 3 residues ahead of where the CDR3 ends, so the germline J gene completes it.

This table comes from immunoSEQ multiplex PCR, and its TCRdb copy is limited to in-frame clones, with some not included. The sample totals 25,000 to 30,000 clones. V lost 4 bases to trimming and J lost 7 bases; unmatched junction nucleotides: 11. CDR1 is SGHTS and CDR2 is YDEGEE in the germline V gene. The CDR3 has 15 residues. The genes are TRBV5-8 and TRBJ1-5, with 7 bases aligning to TRBD1. Sample: blood buffy coat. The sequence was collected from a woman aged 18 to 75 with a cervical HPV16 infection that either progressed to CIN3+ or cleared (not recorded which). CDR3 amino acids: CASSLSDRAGQPQHF. The CDR3 bases that were read are TGTGCCAGCAGCCTGAGCGACAGGGCTGGGCAGCCC.